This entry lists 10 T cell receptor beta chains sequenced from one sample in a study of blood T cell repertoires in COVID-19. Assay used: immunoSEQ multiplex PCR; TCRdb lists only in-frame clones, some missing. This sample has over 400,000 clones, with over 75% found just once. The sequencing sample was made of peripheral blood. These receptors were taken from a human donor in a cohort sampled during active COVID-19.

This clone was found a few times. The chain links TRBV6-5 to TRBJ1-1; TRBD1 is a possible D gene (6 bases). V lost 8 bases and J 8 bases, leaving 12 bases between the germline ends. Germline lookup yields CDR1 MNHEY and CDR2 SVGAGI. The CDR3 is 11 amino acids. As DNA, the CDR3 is TGTGCCAGCGAAGACAGGAGAGAAGCTTTCTTT. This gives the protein CASEDRREAFF.

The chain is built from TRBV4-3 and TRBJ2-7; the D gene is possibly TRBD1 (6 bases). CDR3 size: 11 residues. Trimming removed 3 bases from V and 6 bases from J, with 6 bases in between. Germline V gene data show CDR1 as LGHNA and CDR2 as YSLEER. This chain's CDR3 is CASSQDSEQYF. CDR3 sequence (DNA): TGCGCCAGCAGCCAGGACAGCGAGCAGTACTTC.

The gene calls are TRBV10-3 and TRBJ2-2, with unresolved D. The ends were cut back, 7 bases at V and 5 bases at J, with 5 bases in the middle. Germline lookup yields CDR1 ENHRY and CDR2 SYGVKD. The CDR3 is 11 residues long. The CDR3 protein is CAITNTGELFF. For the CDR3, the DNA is TGTGCCATCACTAATACCGGGGAGCTGTTTTTT.

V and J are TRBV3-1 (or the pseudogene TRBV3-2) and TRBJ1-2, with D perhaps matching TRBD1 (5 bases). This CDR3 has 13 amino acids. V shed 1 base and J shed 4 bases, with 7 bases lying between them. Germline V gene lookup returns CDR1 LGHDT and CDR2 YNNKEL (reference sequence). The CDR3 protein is CASSQGQFYGYTF. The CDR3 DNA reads TGTGCCAGCAGCCAAGGACAGTTCTATGGCTACACCTTC.

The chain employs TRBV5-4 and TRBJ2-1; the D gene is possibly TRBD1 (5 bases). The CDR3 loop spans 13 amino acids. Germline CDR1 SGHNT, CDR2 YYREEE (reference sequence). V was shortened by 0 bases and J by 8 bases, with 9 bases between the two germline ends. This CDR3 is CASSLARADEQFF. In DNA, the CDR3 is TGTGCCAGCAGCTTGGCCAGGGCGGATGAGCAGTTCTTC.

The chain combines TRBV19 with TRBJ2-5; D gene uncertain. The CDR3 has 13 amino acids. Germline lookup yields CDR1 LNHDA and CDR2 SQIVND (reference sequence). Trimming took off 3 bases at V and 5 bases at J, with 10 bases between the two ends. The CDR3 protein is CASSITPQETQYF. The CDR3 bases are TGTGCCAGTAGTATCACGCCCCAGGAGACCCAGTACTTC.

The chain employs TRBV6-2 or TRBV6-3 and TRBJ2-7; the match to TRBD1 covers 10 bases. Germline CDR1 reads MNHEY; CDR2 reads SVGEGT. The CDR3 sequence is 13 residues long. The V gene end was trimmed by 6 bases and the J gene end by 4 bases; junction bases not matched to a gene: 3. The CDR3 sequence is CASSGTGDYEQYF. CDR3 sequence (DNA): TGTGCCAGCAGCGGGACAGGGGATTACGAGCAGTACTTC.

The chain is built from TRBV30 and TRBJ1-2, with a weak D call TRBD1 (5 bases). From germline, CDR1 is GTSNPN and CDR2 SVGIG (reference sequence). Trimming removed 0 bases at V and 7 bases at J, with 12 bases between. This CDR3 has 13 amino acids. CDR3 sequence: CAWSVGGGTGYTF. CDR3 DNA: TGTGCCTGGAGTGTAGGTGGGGGGACTGGCTACACCTTC.

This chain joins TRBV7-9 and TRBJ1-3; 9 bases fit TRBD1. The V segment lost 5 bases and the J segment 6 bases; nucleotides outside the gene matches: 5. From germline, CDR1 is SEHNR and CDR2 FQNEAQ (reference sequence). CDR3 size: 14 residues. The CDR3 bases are TGTGCCAGCAGCCGAACAGGGGGCGAAAACACCATATATTTT. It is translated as CASSRTGGENTIYF.

The CDR3 bases are TGTGCCAGCTCACTGGGACAGGTGACGAGTGGCTACACCTTC. It is translated as CASSLGQVTSGYTF. J is TRBJ1-2 and V is TRBV18, with 8 bases identical to TRBD1. The CDR3 has 14 residues. CDR1 and CDR2 from the germline V gene are KGHSH and LQKENI. V lost 4 bases and J lost 7; bases outside the gene matches: 8.